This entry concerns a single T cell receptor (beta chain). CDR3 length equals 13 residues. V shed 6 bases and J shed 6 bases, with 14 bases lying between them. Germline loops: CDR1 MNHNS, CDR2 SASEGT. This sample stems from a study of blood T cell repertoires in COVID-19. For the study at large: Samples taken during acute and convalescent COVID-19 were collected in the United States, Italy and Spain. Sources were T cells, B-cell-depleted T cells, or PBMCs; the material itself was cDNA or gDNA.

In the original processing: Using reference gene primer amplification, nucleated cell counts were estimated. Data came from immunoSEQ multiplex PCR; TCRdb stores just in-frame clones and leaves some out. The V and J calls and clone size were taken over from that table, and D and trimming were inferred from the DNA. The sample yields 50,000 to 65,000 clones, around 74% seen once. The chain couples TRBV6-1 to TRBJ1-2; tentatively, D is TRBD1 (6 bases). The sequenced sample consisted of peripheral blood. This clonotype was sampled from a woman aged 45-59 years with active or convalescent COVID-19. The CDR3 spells CASSQNRVNGYTF. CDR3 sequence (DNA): TGTGCCAGCAGCCAGAACAGGGTCAATGGCTACACCTTC.